The clone carrying this TCR beta chain was counted at least ten times. Its antigen is not identified. The sample originates from a study of regulatory T cells in long-lasting Graves disease. Findings and limits, study-wide: Under persistent disease, TRBV28, TRBJ1-2 and TRBJ2-5 were used preferentially. Newly diagnosed Graves' patients exceeded persistent ones in TCR diversity.

According to the study, TCR beta libraries were built with iRepertoire HTBI primers and CDR3-region Arm-PCR. In TCRdb, the multiplex PCR reads were re-called with MiXCR into one record per CDR3 protein. The table includes roughly 320,000 distinct CDR3 sequences, 16% detected once. Described time point: newly diagnosed GD, antithyroid drugs for less than 3 months. Scientists built the TCR library using RNA that was extracted from PBMCs. The CDR3 totals 15 residues. Germline CDR1 and CDR2: ENHRY and SYGVKD. With V trimmed by 6 bases and J by 3 bases, 7 bases remained unmatched. The data also belong to a second study, concerning T cells in Graves' hyperthyroidism and ophthalmopathy. As reported in that work: Diagnosis of hyperthyroidism was new in patients aged 18 to 65, and its duration was under 2 months. Most thyroid clonotypes with frequency above 0.001 were detected in blood.

The V call is TRBV10-3, the J call TRBJ1-3; 8 bases align to TRBD1. The sequencing used peripheral blood mononuclear cells (PBMCs), collected at new diagnosis, from a patient treated with antithyroid drugs. The TCR sequence derives from a man aged 35 to 55 with Graves disease. For the CDR3, the DNA is TGTGCCATCAGCCCTGGACAGGGTTATGGAAACACCATATATTTT. Translation: CAISPGQGYGNTIYF.